This entry lists 14 T cell receptor beta chains sequenced from one sample in a study of T cell responses to AZD1222 COVID-19 vaccine. Libraries were prepared by immunoSEQ multiplex PCR; TCRdb keeps only in-frame clonotypes and omits some of them. Among about 150,000 clones, 90% were seen once, and the ten largest hold roughly 3.1%. Specimen: peripheral blood, collected on day 0 of AZD1222 vaccination. These receptor sequences come from an adult in good health.

The genes are TRBV7-2 and TRBJ2-1; D may be TRBD1 (6 bases). The V and J ends lost 1 base and 6 bases respectively, with 7 bases between them. Germline loops: CDR1 SGHTA, CDR2 FQGNSA. There are 13 residues in the CDR3. CDR3 residues: CASSLGGGNEQFF. CDR3 coding DNA: TGTGCCAGCAGCTTAGGAGGGGGCAATGAGCAGTTCTTC.

This rearrangement joins TRBV3-1 (or the pseudogene TRBV3-2) to TRBJ2-3; TRBD1 agrees at 12 bases. The CDR3 has 18 residues. The trim removed 6 bases at V and 5 bases at J, leaving 15 bases unmatched. CDR1 LGHDT and CDR2 YNNKEL come from the germline V gene (reference sequence). The CDR3 region has the DNA TGTGCCAGCAGTCCGACCTTAGGGACAGGGGGCATCATAGATACGCAGTATTTT. It specifies CASSPTLGTGGIIDTQYF.

This clone was observed once. Other nucleotide sequences from this sample produce the same CDR3. The CDR3 reads CASSPEGNTIYF. The CDR3 region has the DNA TGCGCCAGCAGCCCTGAGGGAAACACCATATATTTT. V is TRBV5-1 and J is TRBJ1-3; D unresolved. V was trimmed by 4 bases and J by 4 bases, leaving 6 bases between them. The germline CDR1 and CDR2 sequences are SGHRS and YFSETQ. The CDR3 spans 12 residues.

The DNA of the CDR3 is TGTGCCAGCAGCCACGACCTCTCCCCCGGGGGTGGAAGAAATTCACCCCTCCACTTT. Amino acid sequence: CASSHDLSPGGGRNSPLHF. The chain combines TRBV7-2 with TRBJ1-6, with D perhaps TRBD1 (5 bases). CDR1 and CDR2 (germline): SGHTA, FQGNSA. With 5 bases removed from V and 7 bases from J, the gap between germline ends came to 27 bases. The CDR3 has 19 amino acids.

The rearrangement joins TRBV6-2 or TRBV6-3 to TRBJ2-1, with TRBD1 identical over 9 bases. J was trimmed by 7 bases and V by 5 bases; bases with no gene match: 9. CDR3 size: 15 residues. Per germline, CDR1 MNHEY and CDR2 SVGEGT. The CDR3: CASSRPRDRVNEQFF. The CDR3 coding sequence is TGTGCCAGCAGTCGCCCCCGGGACAGGGTTAATGAGCAGTTCTTC.

V and J are TRBV4-2 and TRBJ2-7, with TRBD2 identical over 12 bases. The CDR3 totals 17 residues. After removal of 0 bases from V and 2 bases from J, the junction contained 5 bases not matched to a gene. The germline V gene encodes CDR1 LGHNA and CDR2 YNFKEQ. This CDR3 reads CASSQELAGGQTYEQYF. In DNA, the CDR3 is TGTGCCAGCAGCCAAGAACTAGCGGGGGGCCAGACCTACGAGCAGTACTTC.

The V and J genes are TRBV19 and TRBJ2-7; a possible D gene is TRBD1 (6 bases). CDR1 LNHDA and CDR2 SQIVND come from the germline V gene (reference sequence). Trimming cost V 5 bases and J 2 bases, with 13 bases left between them. This CDR3 has 14 amino acids. In DNA, the CDR3 is TGTGCCAGTAGTCCCCAGGGGTCGACCTACGAGCAGTACTTC. Its protein is CASSPQGSTYEQYF.

J is TRBJ1-3 and V is TRBV27, with unresolved D. This CDR3 contains 14 residues. Germline V gives CDR1 MNHEY, CDR2 SMNVEV (reference sequence). V lost 4 bases to trimming and J lost 4 bases, with 11 bases between them. The CDR3 loop is CASSSWLGGNTIYF. DNA for the CDR3: TGTGCCAGCAGTTCTTGGTTGGGAGGAAACACCATATATTTT.

The rearrangement uses TRBV14 and TRBJ2-7; unclear D gene. Germline values: CDR1 SGHDN, CDR2 FVKESK. The CDR3 runs 15 residues. The V end was cut by 5 bases, the J end by 0 bases, with 14 bases between. The CDR3, as DNA: TGTGCCAGCAGCTTTACGGCTGCAAGCTCCTACGAGCAGTACTTC. Translated, it gives CASSFTAASSYEQYF.

V and J are TRBV7-3 and TRBJ2-1, with D tentatively TRBD1 or TRBD2 (6 bases each). The V end lost 5 bases, the J end lost 2 bases, and 13 bases lay between the germline ends. Germline values: CDR1 SGHTA, CDR2 FQGTGA. There are 15 residues in the CDR3. The CDR3 is CASSQAGGAYNEQFF. CDR3 nucleotides: TGTGCCAGCAGCCAAGCCGGGGGCGCCTACAATGAGCAGTTCTTC.

The chain links TRBV3-1 (or the pseudogene TRBV3-2) to TRBJ1-5, with D possibly being TRBD1 (5 bases). CDR3 length: 14 residues. Germline CDR1 LGHDT, CDR2 YNNKEL (reference sequence). Trimming cost V 4 bases and J 4 bases, with 11 bases left between them. The DNA for the CDR3 is TGTGCCAGCAGCCTCGGGACGGGGAATCAGCCCCAGCATTTT. As protein: CASSLGTGNQPQHF.

The chain combines TRBV4-2 with TRBJ1-5; 7 bases are a match to TRBD1. V dropped 4 bases and J dropped 11; count of bases not matched to a gene: 14. The germline gives CDR1 LGHNA, CDR2 YNFKEQ. There are 15 residues in the CDR3. CDR3 DNA: TGTGCCAGCAGCCCCGAGAAGGGACAGCTCCTGGCCCAGCATTTT. Translated, it gives CASSPEKGQLLAQHF.

V gene TRBV19 combines with J gene TRBJ2-5; 11 bases are shared with TRBD2. Losses at the gene ends were 4 bases for V and 5 bases for J; bases not matched to a gene: 3. CDR1 and CDR2 (germline): LNHDA, SQIVND (reference sequence). The CDR3 is 14 residues long. The CDR3 protein is CASSTRTSGETQYF. In DNA, the CDR3 is TGTGCCAGTAGTACAAGGACTAGCGGGGAGACCCAGTACTTC.

This rearrangement joins TRBV5-5 to TRBJ1-6; D unresolved. The CDR3 sequence is 15 residues long. V was clipped by 0 bases and J by 5 bases, with 9 bases between them. Germline V CDR1 and CDR2: SGHKS, YYEKEE (reference sequence). CDR3 residues: CASSLVRSDNSPLHF. CDR3 bases: TGTGCCAGCAGCTTGGTTCGGTCTGATAATTCACCCCTCCACTTT. Filled out from reference TRBV5-5 and TRBJ1-6, the complete variable domain reads DAGVTQSPTHLIKTRGQQVTLRCSPISGHKSVSWYQQVLGQGPQFIFQYYEKEERGRGNFPDRFSARQFPNYSSELNVNALLLGDSALYLCASSLVRSDNSPLHFGNGTRLTVT.